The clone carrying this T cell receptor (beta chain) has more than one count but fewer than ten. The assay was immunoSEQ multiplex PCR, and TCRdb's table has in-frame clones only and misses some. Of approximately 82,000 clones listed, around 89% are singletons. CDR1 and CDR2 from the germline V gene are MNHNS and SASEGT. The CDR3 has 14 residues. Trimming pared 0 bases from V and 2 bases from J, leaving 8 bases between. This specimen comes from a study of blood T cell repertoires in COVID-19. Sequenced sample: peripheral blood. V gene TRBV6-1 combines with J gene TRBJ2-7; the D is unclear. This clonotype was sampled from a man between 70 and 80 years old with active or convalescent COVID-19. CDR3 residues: CASSEAGLPYEQYF. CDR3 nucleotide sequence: TGTGCCAGCAGTGAAGCCGGTTTACCCTACGAGCAGTACTTC.